Reported below is one TCR beta chain. Its antigen is not known. TCRdb ran MiXCR on the reads and lists one entry per CDR3 protein. The profile shows approximately 770,000 distinct CDR3 sequences, about 28% of them singletons. This CDR3 has 21 residues. The J segment lost 8 bases and the V segment lost 5 bases, leaving 31 bases of the junction unmatched. In germline, CDR1 is MNHEY, CDR2 SVGEGT. The data were taken from a study of T cell repertoires in cytomegalovirus infection. The rearrangement links TRBV6-2 or TRBV6-3 to TRBJ1-2; TRBD1 aligns across 8 bases. This specimen was cultured CD8+ T cells from PBMCs, taken from culture after CMV antigen stimulation. This clonotype was sampled from a human donor in good health (CMV status not recorded). Some clones in this sample may be carry-over from other donors' samples. As DNA, the CDR3 is TGTGCCAGCAGTCCCGACAGGGGCCGGGGTCACAACGTTCGATTCGGTGTAGGCTACACCTTC. Its translation is CASSPDRGRGHNVRFGVGYTF.